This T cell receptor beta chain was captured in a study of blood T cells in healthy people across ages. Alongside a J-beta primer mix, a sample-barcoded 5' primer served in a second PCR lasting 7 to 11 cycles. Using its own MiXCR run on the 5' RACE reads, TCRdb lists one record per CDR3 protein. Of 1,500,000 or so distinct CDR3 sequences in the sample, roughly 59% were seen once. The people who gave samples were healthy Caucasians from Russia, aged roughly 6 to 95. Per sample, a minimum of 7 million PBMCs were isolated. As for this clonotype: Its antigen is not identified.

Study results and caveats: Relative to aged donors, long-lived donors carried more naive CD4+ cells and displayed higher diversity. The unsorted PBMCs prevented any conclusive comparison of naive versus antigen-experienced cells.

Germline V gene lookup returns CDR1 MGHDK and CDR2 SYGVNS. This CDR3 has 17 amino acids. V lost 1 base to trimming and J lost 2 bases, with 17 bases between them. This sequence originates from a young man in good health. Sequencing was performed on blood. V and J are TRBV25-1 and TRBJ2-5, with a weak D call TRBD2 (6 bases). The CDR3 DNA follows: TGTGCCAGCAGTGAATGGGACTCAACAACAACTCAAGAGACCCAGTACTTC. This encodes CASSEWDSTTTQETQYF.